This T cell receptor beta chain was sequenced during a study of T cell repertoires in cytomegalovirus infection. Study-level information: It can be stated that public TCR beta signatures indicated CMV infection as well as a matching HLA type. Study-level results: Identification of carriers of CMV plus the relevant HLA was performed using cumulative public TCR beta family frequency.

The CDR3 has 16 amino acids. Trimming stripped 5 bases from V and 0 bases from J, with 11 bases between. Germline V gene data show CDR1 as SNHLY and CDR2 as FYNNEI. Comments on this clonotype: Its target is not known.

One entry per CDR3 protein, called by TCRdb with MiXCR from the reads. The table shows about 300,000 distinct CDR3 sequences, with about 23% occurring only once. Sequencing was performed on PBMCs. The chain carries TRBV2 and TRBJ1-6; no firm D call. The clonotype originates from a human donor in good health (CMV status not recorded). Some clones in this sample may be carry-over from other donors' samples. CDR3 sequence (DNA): TGTGCCAGCAGTTGGACCGATAGCTCCTATAATTCACCCCTCCACTTT. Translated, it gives CASSWTDSSYNSPLHF. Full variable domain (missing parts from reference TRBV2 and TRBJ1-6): EPEVTQTPSHQVTQMGQEVILRCVPISNHLYFYWYRQILGQKVEFLVSFYNNEISEKSEIFDDQFSVERPDGSNFTLKIRSTKLEDSAMYFCASSWTDSSYNSPLHFGNGTRLTVT.